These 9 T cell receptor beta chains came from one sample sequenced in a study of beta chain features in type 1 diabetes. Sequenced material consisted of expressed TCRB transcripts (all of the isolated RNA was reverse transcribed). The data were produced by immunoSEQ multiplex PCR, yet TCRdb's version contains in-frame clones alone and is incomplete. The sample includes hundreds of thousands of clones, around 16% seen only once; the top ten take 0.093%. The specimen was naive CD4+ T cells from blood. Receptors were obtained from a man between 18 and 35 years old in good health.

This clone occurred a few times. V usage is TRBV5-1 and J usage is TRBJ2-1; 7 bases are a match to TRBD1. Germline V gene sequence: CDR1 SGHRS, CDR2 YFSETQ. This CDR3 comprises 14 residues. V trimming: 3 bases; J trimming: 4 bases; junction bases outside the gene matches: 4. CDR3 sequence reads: CASSSGQIYNEQFF. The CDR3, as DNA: TGCGCCAGCAGCTCGGGACAGATATACAATGAGCAGTTCTTC. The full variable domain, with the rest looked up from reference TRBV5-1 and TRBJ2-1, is KAGVTQTPRYLIKTRGQQVTLSCSPISGHRSVSWYQQTPGQGLQFLFEYFSETQRNKGNFPGRFSGRQFSNSRSEMNVSTLELGDSALYLCASSSGQIYNEQFFGPGTRLTVL.

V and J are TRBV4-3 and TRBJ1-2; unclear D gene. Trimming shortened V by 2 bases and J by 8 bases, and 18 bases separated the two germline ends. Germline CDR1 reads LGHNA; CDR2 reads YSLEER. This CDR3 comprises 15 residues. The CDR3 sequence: CASSQTWAQYGGYTF. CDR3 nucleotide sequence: TGCGCCAGCAGCCAAACTTGGGCCCAATATGGAGGCTACACCTTC.

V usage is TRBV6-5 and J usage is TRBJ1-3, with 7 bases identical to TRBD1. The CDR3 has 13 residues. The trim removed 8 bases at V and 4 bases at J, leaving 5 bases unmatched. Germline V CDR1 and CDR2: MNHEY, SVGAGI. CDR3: CASLRTGGNTIYF. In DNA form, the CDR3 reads TGTGCCAGCTTAAGGACAGGCGGAAACACCATATATTTT.

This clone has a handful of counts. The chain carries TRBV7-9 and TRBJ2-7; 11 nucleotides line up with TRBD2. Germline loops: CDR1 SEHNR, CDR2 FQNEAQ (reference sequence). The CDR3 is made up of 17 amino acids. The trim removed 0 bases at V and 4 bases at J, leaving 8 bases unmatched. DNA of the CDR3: TGTGCCAGCAGCTTAGCTCTAGCGGGAGGTTTCCTTTACGAGCAGTACTTC. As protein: CASSLALAGGFLYEQYF.

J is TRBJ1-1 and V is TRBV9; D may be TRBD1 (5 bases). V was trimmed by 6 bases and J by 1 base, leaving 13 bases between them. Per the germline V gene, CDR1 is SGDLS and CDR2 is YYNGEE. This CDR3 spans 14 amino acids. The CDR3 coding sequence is TGTGCCAGCACCTCCGGGACGGGGAACACTGAAGCTTTCTTT. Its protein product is CASTSGTGNTEAFF.

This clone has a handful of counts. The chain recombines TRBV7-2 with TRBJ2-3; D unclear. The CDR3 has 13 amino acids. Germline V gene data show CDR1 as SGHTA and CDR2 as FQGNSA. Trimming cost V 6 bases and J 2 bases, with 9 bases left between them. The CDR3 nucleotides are TGTGCCAGCAGGGACCGCCCCACAGATACGCAGTATTTT. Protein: CASRDRPTDTQYF.

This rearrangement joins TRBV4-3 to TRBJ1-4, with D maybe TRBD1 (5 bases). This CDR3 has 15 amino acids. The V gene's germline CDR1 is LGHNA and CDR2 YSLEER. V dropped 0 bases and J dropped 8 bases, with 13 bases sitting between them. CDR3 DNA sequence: TGCGCCAGCAGCCAAGAATACGGGGCGGAGGAAAAACTGTTTTTT. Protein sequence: CASSQEYGAEEKLFF.

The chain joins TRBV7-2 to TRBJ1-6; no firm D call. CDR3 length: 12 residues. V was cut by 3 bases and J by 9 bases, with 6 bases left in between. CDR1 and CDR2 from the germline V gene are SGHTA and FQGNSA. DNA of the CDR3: TGTGCCAGCAGCTTCACTTTTTCACCCCTCCACTTT. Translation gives CASSFTFSPLHF.

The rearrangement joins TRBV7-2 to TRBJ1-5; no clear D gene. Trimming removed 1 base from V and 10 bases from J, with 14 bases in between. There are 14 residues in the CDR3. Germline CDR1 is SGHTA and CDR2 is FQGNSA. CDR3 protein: CASSLVGIYSPQHF. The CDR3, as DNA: TGTGCCAGCAGCTTAGTAGGCATATACAGCCCCCAGCATTTT. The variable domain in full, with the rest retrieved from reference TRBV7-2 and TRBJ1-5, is GAGVSQSPSNKVTEKGKDVELRCDPISGHTALYWYRQSLGQGLEFLIYFQGNSAPDKSGLPSDRFSAERTGGSVSTLTIQRTQQEDSAVYLCASSLVGIYSPQHFGDGTRLSIL.